Listed here are 30 T cell receptor beta chains from one sample, sequenced in a study of memory CD4+ T cells and cytomegalovirus serostatus. The table came from immunoSEQ multiplex PCR; TCRdb's copy has only in-frame clones and leaves some out. The table records 50,000 to 70,000 clones, less than 80% of them present only once. Single viable CD3+CD4+CD8-CD45RO+ cells were sorted as the memory CD4+ T cells. Material: memory CD4+ T cells from blood. These receptors were obtained from an adult in good health and CMV-seronegative.

J is TRBJ1-3 and V is TRBV4-2; D may be TRBD1 (6 bases). The V end lost 0 bases, the J end lost 4 bases, and 16 bases lay between the germline ends. Germline CDR1 and CDR2: LGHNA and YNFKEQ. The CDR3 has 17 residues. The CDR3 loop is CASSQEVLGTSGNTIYF. In nucleotides, the CDR3 is TGTGCCAGCAGCCAAGAAGTACTGGGGACAAGCGGAAACACCATATATTTT.

The genes are TRBV6-6 and TRBJ2-7; no firm D call. The CDR3 is 12 residues long. Germline-derived CDR1 and CDR2 are MNHNY and SVGAGI (reference sequence). The V gene lost 5 bases and the J gene lost 2 bases, with 7 bases spanning the gap. The CDR3 coding sequence is TGTGCCAGCAGTGGCACCGCCTACGAGCAGTACTTC. Residues: CASSGTAYEQYF.

The chain couples TRBV11-2 to TRBJ1-3, with D possibly matching TRBD1 (6 bases). The CDR3 spans 15 residues. Trimming left V 3 bases short and J 4 bases short, with 13 bases between. Germline CDR1 reads SGHAT; CDR2 reads FQNNGV. The CDR3 DNA reads as TGTGCCAGCAGCTTCCCGGGGGCGGCGGGAAACACCATATATTTT. It is translated as CASSFPGAAGNTIYF.

The chain joins TRBV30 to TRBJ2-4; TRBD2 agrees at 14 bases. J lost 9 bases, V lost 8 bases, and 9 bases had no gene match. The CDR3 totals 14 residues. The V gene's germline CDR1 is GTSNPN and CDR2 SVGIG (reference sequence). The CDR3 DNA reads as TGTGCCGCAGGGACTAGCGGGGGTCGAGGCATTCAGTACTTC. As protein: CAAGTSGGRGIQYF.

The CDR3 DNA is TGTGCCAGCAGCTTGGGGGCGGGTCGGAATGAAAAACTGTTTTTT. It yields the protein CASSLGAGRNEKLFF. This chain connects TRBV5-6 to TRBJ1-4; the D is unclear. Germline CDR1 SGHDT, CDR2 YYEEEE. CDR3 length equals 15 residues. Trimming removed 0 bases at V and 5 bases at J, with 11 bases between.

The chain is built from TRBV5-1 and TRBJ2-1; TRBD2 agrees at 11 bases. With V trimmed by 4 bases and J by 12 bases, 9 bases remained unmatched. The CDR3 is made up of 14 amino acids. From germline, CDR1 is SGHRS and CDR2 YFSETQ. The CDR3 DNA reads TGCGCCAGCAGCCAGGGGACTAGCGGAGGTGTGCAGTTCTTC. Protein: CASSQGTSGGVQFF.

J is TRBJ2-5 and V is TRBV6-4; tentative D call: TRBD2 (5 bases). V lost 6 bases and J 4 bases, leaving 12 bases between the germline ends. The CDR3 length is 13 residues. The V gene's germline CDR1 is MRHNA and CDR2 SNTAGT. The CDR3 sequence is CASSRKEGETQYF. The CDR3 bases are TGTGCCAGCAGCCGGAAAGAGGGAGAGACCCAGTACTTC.

The gene calls are TRBV6-6 and TRBJ1-2, with 8 positions matching TRBD1. CDR1 and CDR2 from the germline V gene are MNHNY and SVGAGI (reference sequence). V lost 11 bases and J lost 5; bases outside the gene matches: 13. CDR3 length: 14 amino acids. The CDR3, as DNA: TGTGCCCACAAAGTTGGACAGGGCCTTTATGGCTACACCTTC. Its protein is CAHKVGQGLYGYTF.

The V call is TRBV29-1, the J call TRBJ2-1; 10 bases align to TRBD1. Germline loops: CDR1 SQVTM, CDR2 ANQGSEA. Trimming removed 0 bases from V and 2 bases from J; junction bases left unmatched: 10. The CDR3 extends over 18 amino acids. The CDR3 spells CSVEETGGLAGPYNEQFF. CDR3 sequence (DNA): TGCAGCGTTGAAGAGACAGGGGGCTTAGCGGGTCCCTACAATGAGCAGTTCTTC.

For the CDR3, the DNA is TGTGCCAGCAGTGTGAGCGGGGGGTTGGGCGAGCAGTACTTC. Amino acid sequence: CASSVSGGLGEQYF. The genes are TRBV6-1 and TRBJ2-7, with 9 bases lining up with TRBD2. Germline values: CDR1 MNHNS, CDR2 SASEGT. V shed 4 bases and J 6 bases; nucleotides not matched to a gene: 7. The CDR3 covers 14 residues.

The rearrangement uses TRBV6-1 and TRBJ2-7; D ambiguous. CDR1 is MNHNS and CDR2 is SASEGT in the germline V gene. With 2 bases removed from V and 7 bases from J, the gap between germline ends came to 12 bases. This CDR3 is built from 13 residues. CDR3 protein: CASSEIDVGEQYF. The CDR3 DNA reads TGTGCCAGCAGTGAAATAGACGTAGGGGAGCAGTACTTC.

This chain connects TRBV7-3 to TRBJ2-1; D call uncertain. In germline, CDR1 is SGHTA, CDR2 FQGTGA. This CDR3 region has 16 residues. V was trimmed by 2 bases and J by 1 base, leaving 12 bases between them. CDR3 in DNA: TGTGCCAGCAGCTTAGGTCGGTTCCTGTCCTACAATGAGCAGTTCTTC. Its protein is CASSLGRFLSYNEQFF.

V usage is TRBV29-1 and J usage is TRBJ1-2; no definite D call. The CDR3 loop spans 11 amino acids. Trimming took off 6 bases at V and 7 bases at J, with 12 bases between the two ends. Germline V gene lookup returns CDR1 SQVTM and CDR2 ANQGSEA. The CDR3 loop is CSVEVEGGYTF. CDR3 sequence (DNA): TGCAGCGTAGAGGTGGAGGGTGGCTACACCTTC.

This clone has just a few counts. This chain links TRBV7-2 with TRBJ1-2; the D gene is possibly TRBD1 (5 bases). Germline CDR1 and CDR2: SGHTA and FQGNSA. The CDR3 sequence is 15 residues long. The ends were cut back, 5 bases at V and 4 bases at J, with 17 bases in the middle. CDR3 sequence reads: CASSAGAGLGYGYTF. The CDR3 bases are TGTGCCAGCAGCGCCGGGGCCGGGCTGGGCTATGGCTACACCTTC. The variable domain in full, with the rest retrieved from reference TRBV7-2 and TRBJ1-2, is GAGVSQSPSNKVTEKGKDVELRCDPISGHTALYWYRQSLGQGLEFLIYFQGNSAPDKSGLPSDRFSAERTGGSVSTLTIQRTQQEDSAVYLCASSAGAGLGYGYTFGSGTRLTVV.

The gene calls are TRBV27 and TRBJ2-3; D may be TRBD2 (6 bases). This CDR3 region has 13 residues. The V gene lost 0 bases and the J gene lost 13 bases, with 14 bases spanning the gap. Germline V gives CDR1 MNHEY, CDR2 SMNVEV (reference sequence). The CDR3 reads CASSLSSGEREYF. As DNA, the CDR3 is TGTGCCAGCAGTTTATCCTCGGGAGAGCGTGAGTATTTT.

This clone has a handful of counts. The chain joins TRBV2 to TRBJ1-5; 7 bases are a match to TRBD1. This CDR3 region has 14 residues. CDR1 is SNHLY, CDR2 FYNNEI, per germline. Unmatched junction bases numbered 11, after V lost 4 bases and J lost 11 bases. The chain's CDR3 is CASSATGQYGTQHF. CDR3 bases: TGTGCCAGCAGTGCCACGGGACAGTATGGTACCCAGCATTTT.

This chain joins TRBV6-6 and TRBJ1-2; D not certain. Germline-derived CDR1 and CDR2 are MNHNY and SVGAGI (reference sequence). The CDR3 is 11 residues long. Trimming pared 3 bases from V and 8 bases from J, leaving 7 bases between. CDR3 DNA: TGTGCCAGCAGTTATGGGGAAGGCTACACCTTC. It yields the protein CASSYGEGYTF.

V is TRBV6-5 and J is TRBJ2-5, with TRBD1 identical over 7 bases. Per germline, CDR1 MNHEY and CDR2 SVGAGI. The length of the CDR3 is 13 residues. Unmatched junction bases numbered 6, after V lost 6 bases and J lost 5 bases. The CDR3 reads CASRPRQGETQYF. CDR3 bases: TGTGCCAGCAGGCCCAGACAGGGTGAGACCCAGTACTTC.

This clone was recorded only once. The chain couples TRBV27 to TRBJ1-6, with 9 bases fitting TRBD1. Germline CDR1 is MNHEY and CDR2 is SMNVEV (reference sequence). V was clipped by 10 bases and J by 9 bases; unmatched bases: 13. CDR3 size: 15 residues. CDR3 nucleotide sequence: TGTGCCAACTACCCGGGACAGGGTGAGGTTTCACCCCTCCACTTT. Translation: CANYPGQGEVSPLHF.

The V and J genes are TRBV5-1 and TRBJ1-1, with a tentative D call TRBD1 (5 bases). This CDR3 spans 12 amino acids. The germline gives CDR1 SGHRS, CDR2 YFSETQ. Deletions cut 3 bases from V and 8 bases from J, with 11 bases between. The CDR3 region has the DNA TGCGCCAGCAGCTCCGACTGGGGGGAAGCTTTCTTT. The encoded protein is CASSSDWGEAFF. The full variable domain, completed using reference TRBV5-1 and TRBJ1-1, is KAGVTQTPRYLIKTRGQQVTLSCSPISGHRSVSWYQQTPGQGLQFLFEYFSETQRNKGNFPGRFSGRQFSNSRSEMNVSTLELGDSALYLCASSSDWGEAFFGQGTRLTVV.

This clone was observed a handful of times. The rearrangement uses TRBV18 and TRBJ2-1; TRBD2 agrees at 8 bases. V lost 2 bases to trimming and J lost 4 bases; unmatched junction nucleotides: 4. This CDR3 has 15 residues. Germline V gives CDR1 KGHSH, CDR2 LQKENI. The CDR3 protein is CASSPGRGAYNEQFF. The DNA of the CDR3 is TGTGCCAGCTCACCAGGGCGGGGGGCTTACAATGAGCAGTTCTTC.

V usage is TRBV7-8 and J usage is TRBJ2-1; perhaps D is TRBD1 or TRBD2 (5 bases each). The V and J ends lost 4 bases and 5 bases respectively, with 9 bases between them. Germline V lookup: CDR1 SGHVS, CDR2 FQNEAQ. The CDR3 is made up of 13 amino acids. The CDR3 DNA sequence: TGTGCCAGCAGCTCCCAGGGAGACAATGAGCAGTTCTTC. Its protein is CASSSQGDNEQFF.

Here the CDR3 DNA reads TGCAGCGTTGAAAGGGGCTCCCTTTCGCAAGAGACCCAGTACTTC. Translated: CSVERGSLSQETQYF. This chain connects TRBV29-1 to TRBJ2-5; possibly TRBD1 for D (5 bases). The germline CDR1 and CDR2 sequences are SQVTM and ANQGSEA. Trimming shortened V by 2 bases and J by 2 bases, and 15 bases separated the two germline ends. The CDR3 runs 15 residues.

The V gene is TRBV18, the J gene TRBJ1-1, with D unresolved. V lost 1 base, J lost 8 bases, and 11 bases lay in between. This CDR3 comprises 13 residues. CDR1 is KGHSH and CDR2 is LQKENI in the germline V gene. CDR3 loop: CASSPQGRSEAFF. The CDR3 nucleotides are TGTGCCAGCTCACCACAGGGCAGATCCGAAGCTTTCTTT.

This clone came up a few times. The chain has TRBV6-1 and TRBJ2-5; 10 nucleotides align to TRBD2. The CDR3 extends over 15 amino acids. The V gene's germline CDR1 is MNHNS and CDR2 SASEGT. With 4 bases clipped from V and 5 bases from J, the junction kept 7 bases outside the gene matches. CDR3 DNA sequence: TGTGCCAGCAGTGCTTATCTAGCGGGAGATGAGACCCAGTACTTC. Its translation is CASSAYLAGDETQYF.

The V gene is TRBV27, the J gene TRBJ1-2; D remains ambiguous. CDR3 length equals 15 residues. The V end lost 4 bases, the J end lost 4 bases, and 16 bases lay between the germline ends. The germline gives CDR1 MNHEY, CDR2 SMNVEV (reference sequence). Here the CDR3 reads CASSWRRGATYGYTF. CDR3 in DNA: TGTGCCAGCAGTTGGAGGCGGGGAGCAACCTATGGCTACACCTTC.

This chain links TRBV18 with TRBJ2-3, with 12 positions matching TRBD2. CDR3 length: 18 residues. The V gene end was trimmed by 1 base and the J gene end by 4 bases; junction bases not matched to a gene: 9. Germline lookup yields CDR1 KGHSH and CDR2 LQKENI. The CDR3 here is CASSPQRPGLAGPDTQYF. The CDR3 nucleotides are TGTGCCAGCTCACCACAGCGCCCCGGACTAGCGGGACCAGATACGCAGTATTTT.

This clone was counted between two and nine times. The chain combines TRBV4-1 with TRBJ2-1, with D tentatively TRBD2 (6 bases). CDR1 is MGHRA and CDR2 is YSYEKL in the germline V gene. Between the trimmed V and J ends, which lost 1 base and 6 bases, there was a span of 16 bases. The CDR3 extends over 16 amino acids. The CDR3: CASSQASVGGSNEQFF. The DNA for the CDR3 is TGCGCCAGCAGCCAAGCTAGCGTTGGAGGGTCCAATGAGCAGTTCTTC.

There are a few counts of this clone. The chain is built from TRBV7-3 and TRBJ2-2, with D possibly TRBD1 on 5 matching bases. With 6 bases removed from V and 2 bases from J, the gap between germline ends came to 13 bases. CDR3 length: 15 amino acids. Germline CDR1 is SGHTA and CDR2 is FQGTGA. CDR3 in amino acids: CASSRRTGNTGELFF. The CDR3 nucleotides are TGTGCCAGCAGTCGAAGAACAGGAAACACCGGGGAGCTGTTTTTT.

The chain recombines TRBV7-2 with TRBJ2-1, with unresolved D. The CDR3 consists of 11 residues. Germline assignment: CDR1 SGHTA and CDR2 FQGNSA. With 1 base removed from V and 12 bases from J, the gap between germline ends came to 7 bases. CDR3 in DNA: TGTGCCAGCAGCTTAGGGTGGGGGCAGTTCTTC. Translation: CASSLGWGQFF.